This T cell receptor (beta chain) is drawn from a study of post-analysis software for immune sequencing data. About the study: Patients had relapsing-remitting, secondary progressive or progressive-relapsing multiple sclerosis; some lacked subtype. Overall study findings and caveats: The five TRBV segments detected at higher frequency in patients than in controls included TRBV5-6, TRBV5-1 and TRBV20-1. Significantly lower normalized Chao1 diversity was found in patients with multiple sclerosis relative to controls. Samples from a shared batch, those prepared together, strongly co-clustered by F measure.

The table lists this clonotype with many counts. Its antigen is undetermined. With V trimmed by 0 bases and J by 2 bases, 1 base remained unmatched. The CDR3 length is 15 residues. From germline, CDR1 is SGHAT and CDR2 FQNNGV. Unique molecular identifiers featured in each of the TCR beta cDNA libraries. The T cell input of about 0.95 to 11 million gave about half a million cDNA molecules. TCRdb recomputed calls from the PCR reads with MiXCR, one row per CDR3 protein. This sample yields about 540,000 distinct CDR3 sequences, of which 30% to 40% are seen a single time; 6% belongs to the top ten. This TCR was sampled from a girl aged 2 to 17 with multiple sclerosis. The source material was blood. The chain links TRBV11-2 to TRBJ2-1; the match to TRBD2 covers 7 bases. CDR3: CASSLEGGTYNEQFF. The DNA for the CDR3 is TGTGCCAGCAGCTTAGAGGGGGGGACCTACAATGAGCAGTTCTTC.